This TCR beta chain derives from a study of T cells in Graves' hyperthyroidism and ophthalmopathy (dated by TCRdb to 2018 to 2020). Describing the broader study: Peripheral blood was collected at initial diagnosis, before any treatment. The 95 to 100 discovery patients were randomly divided into training and test sets at a 7:3 ratio. The study also compared thyroid tissue and blood T-cell repertoires from about six Graves' hyperthyroidism patients. To identify TCR V-J signatures that set the groups apart, the researchers used a discovery cohort of approximately 98 patients, made up of roughly 40 with Graves' ophthalmopathy and 57 with stable Graves' hyperthyroidism. Following sampling, methimazole starting at 30 mg daily was given to hyperthyroidism patients, and high-dose intravenous methylprednisolone was given to ophthalmopathy patients. Prospective prediction of ophthalmopathy was tested in an independent validation cohort of some 19 hyperthyroidism patients and around 16 patients who later progressed to ophthalmopathy. TCR Vbeta CDR3 sequencing of roughly 140 peripheral blood samples (43 ophthalmopathy, about 80 hyperthyroidism and around 17 progressor patients) is reported in the paper. What the authors observed across the whole study: Ophthalmopathy was separated from stable hyperthyroidism by a 13 V-J signature model, with 87.88% sensitivity and 81% to 82% specificity obtained in cross-validation and 80%/75% obtained in testing. During validation, the model predicted progression to ophthalmopathy a median of about 6.5 months ahead of onset, with more than 60% sensitivity and less than 85% specificity. No statistical method was used to set the sample size in advance, and investigators knew the group allocation. Blood samples also contained most of the expanded thyroid clonotypes (frequency above 0.001), which suggests that blood repertoires may reflect thyroid immune responses.

CDR1 SQVTM and CDR2 ANQGSEA were looked up in the germline V gene. Measured from the cysteine to the phenylalanine, the CDR3 is 16 residues long. Just CDR3 DNA is preserved here, 48 bases in frame from base 1. Trimming takes 0 bases off V and 6 bases off J; junction bases not matched to a gene: 7. Stable Graves' hyperthyroidism was defined as the absence of progression to ophthalmopathy over 18 months of follow-up. Hyperthyroidism patients were aged 18 to 65 years and newly diagnosed, with disease duration of less than 2 months. Exclusion was applied to patients with uncontrolled infections, other autoimmune diseases, pregnancy or lactation. Clinical symptoms, serum thyroxine and TRAb, thyroid ultrasound, and orbital computed tomography formed the basis for the diagnoses. PBMCs were isolated from 10 ml of fresh peripheral blood by Ficoll-Paque density gradient centrifugation. Total RNA was extracted with Trizol reagent, and quality was checked on an Agilent 2100 Bioanalyzer.

Concerning this clonotype: Its antigen is not yet known. No base quality values were provided; no much bigger clone lies one nucleotide off.

Amplification of TCR beta CDR3 regions was carried out from RNA transcripts. A first-round RT-PCR of the TCR CDR3 used the HTBI primer set with the Qiagen OneStep RT-PCR kit. The libraries were constructed in a second round of multiplex PCR and then size-selected and purified. Libraries were sequenced paired-end with 100 bp reads on an Illumina HiSeq2000. The authors' analysis ran thus. SOAPnuke was used to process the raw data, removing reads that contained adapters or uncalled bases, had a mean Phred below 15, or lacked an exact match to the constant primer or identifier. COPE v1.2.5 was used to merge the high-quality paired reads, and each unique nucleotide sequence was defined as a clonotype. Clonotypes were aligned to IMGT TRBV, TRBD and TRBJ reference segments using MiTCR v1.1. Only V-J combinations with frequency above 0.0001, covering 99.2% of repertoires, were analysed. The TCS score was defined as F50 (clonal expansion) divided by E x V (chaos), with BLOSUM62-based TCRdist calculated between CDR3 peptides within each V-J. Welch's t-statistics and random forest reduced around 520 V-J features to 13, which were used in a naive Bayes classifier (R e1071). TCRdb trimmed public reads at Q25 via fastp, called clones via MiXCR and kept in-frame beta chains. Under each unique CDR3 protein, matching rows form one entry showing the most common genes and DNA. Here the V and J calls rest on TCRdb's processing, not on the authors' analysis. The table for this sample lists some 440,000 distinct CDR3 sequences; roughly 14% of them were counted only once. The ten largest clones represent less than 15% of the sample.

The chain uses TRBV29-1 and TRBJ2-1, with 11 bases matching TRBD1. Material: blood. The sequence derives from a woman under 30 with Graves' hyperthyroidism. The base sequence is TGCAGCGTTGAAGATGGCCGGACAGGGGGCTTCAATGAGCAGTTCTTC. It translates to CSVEDGRTGGFNEQFF.